This record covers a single T cell receptor beta chain. Its antigen target is currently unknown. No base quality values were provided; no much bigger clone lies one nucleotide off. Library preparation was by the immunoSEQ multiplex PCR assay. A mixture of 60 forward primers for TCR Vbeta segments and 13 reverse primers for TCR Jbeta segments was used in the multiplex PCR. Amplification of the CDR3 region of rearranged TCR beta genes was performed with a multiplex PCR assay on genomic DNA. The Illumina HiSeq System was used to sequence the amplified TCR beta libraries as 87-base-pair reads. Processing in the source paper ran as follows. A later analysis tallied roughly 80 million unique TCR beta chains across the 660 or so repertoires, and 10 million to 11 million of those chains were shared by two or more donors. Raw reads were error-corrected and collapsed into unique sequences by a nearest-neighbor algorithm in which closely related sequences were merged to remove PCR and sequencing errors. V, D and J gene segments were assigned by aligning CDR3 sequences to IMGT reference sequences. For a sequence to be retained, a match of at least six nucleotides was required to both a V gene segment and a J gene segment. A rearrangement counted as productive if the CDR3 had no stop codons and remained in frame with V and J, and every other rearrangement counted as non-productive. CDR3 was defined according to IMGT convention as the region running from the second conserved V-encoded cysteine to the conserved J-encoded phenylalanine. In an earlier analysis of around 540 of the donors, sequences lacking an unambiguous match to a single V gene segment were excluded. In an earlier analysis of almost 600 of the donors, a V segment was called functional when productive rearrangements were above 56.7%, and segregating when the standard deviation between donors exceeded 5%. A statistical classification framework was built to diagnose cytomegalovirus status from the catalog of TCR beta chain sequences. A later analysis assigned V and J genes by comparing TCR nucleotide sequences with IMGT/GENE-DB human TR gene sequences. In a later analysis, CDR3 sequences and most-parsimonious VDJ recombination scenarios were assigned using the TCRdist pipeline. In a later analysis, each TCR beta chain was defined by its CDR3 amino acid sequence together with its V-gene family, and reads lacking a unique V-gene family were excluded. In a later analysis, around 650 highly shared, low-generation-probability nucleotide sequences were removed to address suspected cross-contamination and a sequencing artifact. In a later analysis, a clonal expansion index was calculated for each public chain from normalized within-repertoire ranks of inferred template counts. A later analysis computed generation probabilities with a VDJ recombination model fitted to out-of-frame rearrangements, and checked the results against IGoR. In a later analysis, hypergeometric tests were used to score TCR-TCR, TCR-HLA and TCR-CMV co-occurrence, with a repertoire-size bias correction applied to TCR pairs. A later analysis estimated false discovery rates by permuting HLA or CMV assignments 20 times. In a later analysis, co-occurring TCRs were grouped using DBSCAN, with TCRdist sequence similarity added in when clustering inside HLA-allele-positive subsets. For co-occurrence clustering, repertoires with fewer than 30,000 or more than 120,000 public chains were excluded, along with five or six repertoires with anomalous nucleotide sharing. Sourced from immuneACCESS, this table was stored by TCRdb with only in-frame sequences that have V and J called. A share of the clones is absent; for the studies checked, an unresolved V gene accounts for under half, and the remainder has no known explanation. That table gives V, J and clone size, and the DNA gave D and trimming. Within this sample are 160,000 or so clones, with more than 65% of them counted one time only. The ten largest clones take up approximately 0.47% of the sample.

This entry comes from a study of cytomegalovirus exposure and HLA in healthy donors (TCRdb year 2017). Some background on the complete study: In an earlier analysis of 450 to 750 of the donors, under 300 Gb of sequence data and 100 million or so unique TCR beta sequences from 150 million to 200 million T cells were reported. Typing coverage varied by locus: roughly 620-640 donors for A, B, C, DRB1 and DQB1; approximately 500 for DQA1; 606 for DPA1; approximately 470 for DPB1. To study patterns of TCR occurrence, a later analysis re-analyzed previously published TCR beta repertoires from around 700 donors and added high-resolution HLA genotyping. A separate validation cohort of over a hundred different subjects was used in addition to the 666-subject first cohort. A handful of DR-DQ haplotypes were handled as single units for association and clustering because linkage in the cohort was strong. Rather than using new phenotypic data, the later analysis identified candidate immune exposures from TCR beta sequences and from how often those sequences occurred across donors. All discovery cohort repertoires had been generated on a single sequencing platform. A later genetic analysis took genome-wide SNP genotypes for about 60% of the roughly 670 donors and used that subset as a discovery cohort. Approximately 300 gigabases of sequencing data and approximately 91 million unique TCR sequences made up an early release that covered about 640 HLA-typed donors. Donor age, sex, ethnicity and CMV serostatus were collected together with the repertoire data. An earlier analysis of some 500 of the donors applied high-throughput TCR beta sequencing to assess whether each TCR beta V gene segment acted as functional or pseudogenic. To predict cytomegalovirus infection status, the study combined high-throughput TCR immunosequencing, statistical association of individual TCRs with disease status, and machine learning. The study used immunosequencing to profile the T cell repertoires of some 600 subjects and linked those repertoires to cytomegalovirus serostatus. Of the 300 to 500 genotyped donors, less than 90% were placed in the genetic ancestry cluster associated with self-reported Caucasian donors. Among almost 400 genotyped donors of the cohort, an average of around 240,000 unique TCR beta nucleotide sequences were sequenced per donor, 15% to 20% of them non-productive. HLA typing included class I and class II loci at four-digit resolution. The aim of the study was to test whether cataloging public T cell receptors could identify signatures of past pathogen exposure.

The cohort comprised some 700 healthy bone marrow donors. At the time of sampling, all cohort members were nominally healthy, though unrecorded immune exposures were likely present. The donor was CMV seronegative and was included in the group of approximately 350 seronegative cohort members. A peripheral blood sample was provided by each donor, and peripheral blood mononuclear cells were used for TCR beta sequencing. Genomic DNA extraction from the blood cell samples was performed with the Qiagen DNeasy Blood Extraction Kit. V is cut by 5 bases and J by 9 bases, and the space between the germline ends is 17 bases. CDR3 length: 14 amino acids, cysteine to phenylalanine. Just the 42-base CDR3 DNA is kept, in frame starting at base 1. The germline V gene (reference sequence) provides CDR1 SEHNR and CDR2 FQNEAQ. The investigation overall reported the following: In a later analysis, most CMV-associated TCR beta chains were found to appear HLA-restricted, with HLA associations seemingly driven largely by CMV exposure. Most TCR sequences were observed very rarely across donors, whereas some public TCRs were present in many individuals. When HLA alleles, especially DR and DQ, strongly co-occurred, attributing TCR associations to individual alleles was difficult. Correlated functional status among segregating V segments might be attributable to linkage disequilibrium, but an unknown experimental factor could not be ruled out. Compared with equally common non-associated chains, HLA-associated TCR beta chains in a later analysis were more clonally expanded and had lower generation probabilities. Compared with the 666-donor mean, donors in an Asian-associated ancestry cluster had fewer N-insertions in productive TCRs, according to a later genetic analysis. Because the 87-base-pair reads could not distinguish some IMGT-functional V segments, including TRBV6-2 and TRBV6-3, those segments were excluded. Sequencing depth was assumed to be roughly uniform across donors in the presence/absence analyses, though that assumption may not hold. An earlier analysis of approximately 530 of the donors showed that most TCR beta V segments appeared in productive rearrangements either about 90% or about 30% of the time, which broadly matched IMGT annotations. A cluster of highly shared sequence variants was judged likely to represent a technical artifact of the sequencing pipeline. This cohort had only TCR beta chains sequenced, and the lack of alpha or paired-chain data limited which features could be detected. A later analysis reported that several top co-occurrence clusters appeared linked to parvovirus B19, influenza, CMV and Epstein-Barr virus. The study gave a list of roughly 150 TCR beta chains associated with cytomegalovirus. The classifier was reported to diagnose cytomegalovirus status with high specificity and sensitivity in both the original and validation cohorts. The authors suggested that the approach could potentially be generalized to other disease states and immunological phenotypes. Seventeen rarely observed V segments, including chromosome 9 orphons, were excluded from the earlier analysis of a few hundred of the donors because counts were too low. In a later genetic analysis, a missense DCLRE1C variant was associated with V-gene and J-gene trimming of TCR beta chains, and the association was replicated in an independent cohort. A further reported finding was that TCR beta sequences accurately predicted the HLA-A and HLA-B alleles for most subjects in the first cohort. Because HLA typing was unavailable for some donors at each locus, only the typed subset was used in association tests. A later analysis found that TCR association rates varied across HLA loci, with DRB1 alleles showing the most associated TCRs and HLA-C alleles the fewest. Specific HLA alleles were associated with 18,000 or so TCR beta sequences at a false discovery rate of 0.05 in a later analysis. CMV serostatus was the only immune exposure information available for the cohort. A few of the identified cytomegalovirus-associated TCR beta chains were confirmed in vitro to be specific for cytomegalovirus antigens.

The material sequenced was PBMCs. The rearrangement combines TRBV7-9 with TRBJ1-5; there is no confident call for the D gene. This receptor was taken from a woman in her forties or fifties in good health and CMV-seronegative. The sequence in DNA is TGTGCCAGCAGCCCTCCTGTGGGAGGAACGCCCCAGCATTTT. It codes for CASSPPVGGTPQHF.